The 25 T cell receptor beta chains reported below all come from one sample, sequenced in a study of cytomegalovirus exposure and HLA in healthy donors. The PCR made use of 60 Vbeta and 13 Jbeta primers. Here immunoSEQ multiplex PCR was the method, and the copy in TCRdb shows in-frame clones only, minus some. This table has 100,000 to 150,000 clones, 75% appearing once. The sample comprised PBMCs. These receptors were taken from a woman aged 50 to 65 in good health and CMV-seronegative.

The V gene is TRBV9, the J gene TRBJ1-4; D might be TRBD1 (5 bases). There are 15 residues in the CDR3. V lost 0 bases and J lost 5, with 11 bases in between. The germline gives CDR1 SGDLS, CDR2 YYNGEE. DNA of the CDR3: TGTGCCAGCAGCGTAGCGGGGGGGAACAATGAAAAACTGTTTTTT. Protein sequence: CASSVAGGNNEKLFF. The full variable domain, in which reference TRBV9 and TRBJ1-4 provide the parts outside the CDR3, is DSGVTQTPKHLITATGQRVTLRCSPRSGDLSVYWYQQSLDQGLQFLIQYYNGEERAKGNILERFSAQQFPDLHSELNLSSLELGDSALYFCASSVAGGNNEKLFFGSGTQLSVL.

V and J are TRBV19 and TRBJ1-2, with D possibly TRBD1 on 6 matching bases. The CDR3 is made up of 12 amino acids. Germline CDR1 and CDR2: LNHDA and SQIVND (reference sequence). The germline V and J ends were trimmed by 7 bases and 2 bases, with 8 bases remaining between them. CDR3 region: CASTDSNYGYTF. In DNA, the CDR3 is TGTGCCAGTACGGACAGCAACTATGGCTACACCTTC.

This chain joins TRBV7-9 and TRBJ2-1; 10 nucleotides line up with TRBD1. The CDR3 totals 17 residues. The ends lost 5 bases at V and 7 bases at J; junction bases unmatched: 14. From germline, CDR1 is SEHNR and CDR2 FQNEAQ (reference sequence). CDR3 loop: CASSPTLGQGVANEQFF. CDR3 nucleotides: TGTGCCAGCAGCCCGACCCTCGGACAGGGGGTAGCGAATGAGCAGTTCTTC. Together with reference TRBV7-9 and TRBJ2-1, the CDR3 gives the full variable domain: DTGVSQNPRHKITKRGQNVTFRCDPISEHNRLYWYRQTLGQGPEFLTYFQNEAQLEKSRLLSDRFSAERPKGSFSTLEIQRTEQGDSAMYLCASSPTLGQGVANEQFFGPGTRLTVL.

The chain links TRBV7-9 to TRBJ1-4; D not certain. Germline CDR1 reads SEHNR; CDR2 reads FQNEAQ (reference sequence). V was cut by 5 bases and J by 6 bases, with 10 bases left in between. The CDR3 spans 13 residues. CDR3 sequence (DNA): TGTGCCAGCAGCCAGGACTTGTATGAAAAACTGTTTTTT. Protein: CASSQDLYEKLFF.

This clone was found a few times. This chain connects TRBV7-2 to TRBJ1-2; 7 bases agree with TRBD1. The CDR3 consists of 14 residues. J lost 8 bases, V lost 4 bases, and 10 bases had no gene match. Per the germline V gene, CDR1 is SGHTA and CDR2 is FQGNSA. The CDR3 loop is CASSSTLTGEGYTF. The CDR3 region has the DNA TGTGCCAGCAGCTCGACCCTTACAGGGGAAGGCTACACCTTC. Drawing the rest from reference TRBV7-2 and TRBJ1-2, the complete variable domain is GAGVSQSPSNKVTEKGKDVELRCDPISGHTALYWYRQSLGQGLEFLIYFQGNSAPDKSGLPSDRFSAERTGGSVSTLTIQRTQQEDSAVYLCASSSTLTGEGYTFGSGTRLTVV.

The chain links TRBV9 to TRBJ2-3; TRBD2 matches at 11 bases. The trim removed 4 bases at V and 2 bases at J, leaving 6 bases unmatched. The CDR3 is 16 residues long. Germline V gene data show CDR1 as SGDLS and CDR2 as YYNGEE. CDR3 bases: TGTGCCAGCAGCCTTAGGGGACTAGCGGACACAGATACGCAGTATTTT. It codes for CASSLRGLADTDTQYF.

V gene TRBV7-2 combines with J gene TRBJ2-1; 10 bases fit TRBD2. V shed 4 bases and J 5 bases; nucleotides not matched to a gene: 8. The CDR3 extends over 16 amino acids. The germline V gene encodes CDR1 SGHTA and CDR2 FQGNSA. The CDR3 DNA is TGTGCCAGCAGCTCTACTGGGACTAGCGTCCACAATGAGCAGTTCTTC. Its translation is CASSSTGTSVHNEQFF.

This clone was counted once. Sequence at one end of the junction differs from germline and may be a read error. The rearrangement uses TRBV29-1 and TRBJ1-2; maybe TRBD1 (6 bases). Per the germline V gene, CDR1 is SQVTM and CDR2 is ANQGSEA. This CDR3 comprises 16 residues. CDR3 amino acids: CRVEGGGGAGGYGYTF. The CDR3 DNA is TGCAGGGTTGAGGGGGGGGGCGGGGCGGGGGGTTATGGCTACACCTTC.

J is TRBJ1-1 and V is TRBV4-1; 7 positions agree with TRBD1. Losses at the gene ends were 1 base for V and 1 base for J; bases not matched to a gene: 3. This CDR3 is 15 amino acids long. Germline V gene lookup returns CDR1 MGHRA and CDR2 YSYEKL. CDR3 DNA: TGCGCCAGCAGCCAAGGAGGGGGCGCGAACACTGAAGCTTTCTTT. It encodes CASSQGGGANTEAFF.

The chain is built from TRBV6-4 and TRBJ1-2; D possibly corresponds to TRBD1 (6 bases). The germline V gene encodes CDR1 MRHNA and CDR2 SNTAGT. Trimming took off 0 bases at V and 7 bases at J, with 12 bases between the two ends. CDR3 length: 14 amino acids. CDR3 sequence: CASSDSIGGFGYTF. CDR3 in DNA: TGTGCCAGCAGTGACTCGATAGGGGGATTTGGCTACACCTTC.

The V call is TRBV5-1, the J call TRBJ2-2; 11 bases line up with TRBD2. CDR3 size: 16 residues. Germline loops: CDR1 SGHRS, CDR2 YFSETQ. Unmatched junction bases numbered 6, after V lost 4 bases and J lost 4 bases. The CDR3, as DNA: TGCGCCAGCAGCCCCGGGACTAGCGGCCCCACCGGGGAGCTGTTTTTT. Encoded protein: CASSPGTSGPTGELFF.

CDR3 bases: TGTGCCAGCAGCCAAAGCGGGGCGAGCACAGATACGCAGTATTTT. This codes for CASSQSGASTDTQYF. The rearrangement uses TRBV7-8 and TRBJ2-3, with 7 bases aligning to TRBD2. The germline V gene has CDR1 SGHVS and CDR2 FQNEAQ. The CDR3 sequence is 15 residues long. V was pared by 5 bases and J by 0 bases, with 5 bases of the junction left unmatched.

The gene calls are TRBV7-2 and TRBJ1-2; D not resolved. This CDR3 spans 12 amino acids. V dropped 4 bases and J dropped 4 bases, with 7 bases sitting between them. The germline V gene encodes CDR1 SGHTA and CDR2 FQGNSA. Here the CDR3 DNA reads TGTGCCAGCAGCTACGAGAGCTATGGCTACACCTTC. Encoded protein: CASSYESYGYTF.

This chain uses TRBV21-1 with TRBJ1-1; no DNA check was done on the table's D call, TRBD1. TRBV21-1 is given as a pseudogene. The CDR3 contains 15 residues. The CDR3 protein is CASSKPGDRVTEAFF. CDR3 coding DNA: TGTGCCAGCAGCAAGCCCGGGGACAGGGTGACTGAAGCTTTCTTT.

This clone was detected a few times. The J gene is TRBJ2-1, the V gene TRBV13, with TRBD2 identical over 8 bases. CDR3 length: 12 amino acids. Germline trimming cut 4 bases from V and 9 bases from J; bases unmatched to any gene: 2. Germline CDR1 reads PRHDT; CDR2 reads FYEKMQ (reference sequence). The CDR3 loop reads CASSSAGGEQFF. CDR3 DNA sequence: TGTGCCAGCAGCTCGGCGGGGGGTGAGCAGTTCTTC. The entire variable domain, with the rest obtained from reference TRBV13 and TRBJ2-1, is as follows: AAGVIQSPRHLIKEKRETATLKCYPIPRHDTVYWYQQGPGQDPQFLISFYEKMQSDKGSIPDRFSAQQFSDYHSELNMSSLELGDSALYFCASSSAGGEQFFGPGTRLTVL.

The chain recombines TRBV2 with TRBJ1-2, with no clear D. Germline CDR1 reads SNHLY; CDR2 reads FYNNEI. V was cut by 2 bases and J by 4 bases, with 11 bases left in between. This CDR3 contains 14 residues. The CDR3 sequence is CASSEWADLYGYTF. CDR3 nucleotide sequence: TGTGCCAGCAGTGAATGGGCTGATCTCTATGGCTACACCTTC. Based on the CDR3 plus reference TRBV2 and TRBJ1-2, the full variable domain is EPEVTQTPSHQVTQMGQEVILRCVPISNHLYFYWYRQILGQKVEFLVSFYNNEISEKSEIFDDQFSVERPDGSNFTLKIRSTKLEDSAMYFCASSEWADLYGYTFGSGTRLTVV.

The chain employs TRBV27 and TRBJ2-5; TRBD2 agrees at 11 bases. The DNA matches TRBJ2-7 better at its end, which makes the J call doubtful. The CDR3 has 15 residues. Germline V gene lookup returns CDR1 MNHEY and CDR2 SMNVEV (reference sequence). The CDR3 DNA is TGTGCCAGCAGTCTCACTAGCGGGAGCGGCAACGAGCAGTACTTC. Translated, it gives CASSLTSGSGNEQYF.

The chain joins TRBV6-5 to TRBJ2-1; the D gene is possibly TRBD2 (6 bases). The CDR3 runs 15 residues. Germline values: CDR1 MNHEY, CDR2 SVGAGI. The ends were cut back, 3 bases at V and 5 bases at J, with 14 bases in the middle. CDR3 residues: CASSYGGTYNNEQFF. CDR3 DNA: TGTGCCAGCAGTTATGGCGGGACCTACAACAATGAGCAGTTCTTC.

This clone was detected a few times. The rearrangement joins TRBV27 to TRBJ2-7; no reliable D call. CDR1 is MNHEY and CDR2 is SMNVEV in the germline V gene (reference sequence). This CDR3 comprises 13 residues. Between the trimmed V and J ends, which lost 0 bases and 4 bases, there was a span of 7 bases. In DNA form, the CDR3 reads TGTGCCAGCAGTTTATCGACTCGGTACGAGCAGTACTTC. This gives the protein CASSLSTRYEQYF.

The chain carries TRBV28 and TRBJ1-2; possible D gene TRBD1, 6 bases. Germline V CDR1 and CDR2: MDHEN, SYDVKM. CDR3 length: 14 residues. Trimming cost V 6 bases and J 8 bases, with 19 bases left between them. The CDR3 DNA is TGTGCCAGCAGCTTCTTGGGGGGGGCGGGCGGCTACACCTTC. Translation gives CASSFLGGAGGYTF.

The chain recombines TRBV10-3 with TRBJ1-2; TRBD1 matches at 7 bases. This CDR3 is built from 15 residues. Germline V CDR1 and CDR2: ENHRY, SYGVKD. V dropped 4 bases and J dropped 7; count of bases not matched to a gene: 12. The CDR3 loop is CAISGGQQEVSGYTF. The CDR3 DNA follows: TGTGCCATCAGTGGGGGACAGCAAGAAGTCTCTGGCTACACCTTC.

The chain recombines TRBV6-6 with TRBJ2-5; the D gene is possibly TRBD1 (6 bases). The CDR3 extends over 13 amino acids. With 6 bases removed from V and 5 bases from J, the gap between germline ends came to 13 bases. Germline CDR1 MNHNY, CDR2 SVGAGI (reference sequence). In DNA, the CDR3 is TGTGCCAGCAGCCCCTGGGGGCTGGAGACCCAGTACTTC. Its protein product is CASSPWGLETQYF.

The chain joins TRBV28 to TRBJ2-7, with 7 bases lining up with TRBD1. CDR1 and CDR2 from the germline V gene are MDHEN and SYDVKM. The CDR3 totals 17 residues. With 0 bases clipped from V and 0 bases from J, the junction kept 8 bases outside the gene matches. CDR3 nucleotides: TGTGCCAGCAGTTTATGGGCACGACAGGGCCTCTCCTACGAGCAGTACTTC. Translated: CASSLWARQGLSYEQYF. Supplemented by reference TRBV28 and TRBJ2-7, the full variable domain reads DVKVTQSSRYLVKRTGEKVFLECVQDMDHENMFWYRQDPGLGLRLIYFSYDVKMKEKGDIPEGYSVSREKKERFSLILESASTNQTSMYLCASSLWARQGLSYEQYFGPGTRLTVT.

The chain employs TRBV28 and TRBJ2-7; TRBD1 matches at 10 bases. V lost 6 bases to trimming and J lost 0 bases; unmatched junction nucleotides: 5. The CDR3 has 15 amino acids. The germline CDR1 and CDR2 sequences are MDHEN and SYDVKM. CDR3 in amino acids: CASRPGTGASYEQYF. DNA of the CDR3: TGTGCCAGCAGGCCCGGGACAGGGGCCTCCTACGAGCAGTACTTC. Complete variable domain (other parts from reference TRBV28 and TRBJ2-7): DVKVTQSSRYLVKRTGEKVFLECVQDMDHENMFWYRQDPGLGLRLIYFSYDVKMKEKGDIPEGYSVSREKKERFSLILESASTNQTSMYLCASRPGTGASYEQYFGPGTRLTVT.

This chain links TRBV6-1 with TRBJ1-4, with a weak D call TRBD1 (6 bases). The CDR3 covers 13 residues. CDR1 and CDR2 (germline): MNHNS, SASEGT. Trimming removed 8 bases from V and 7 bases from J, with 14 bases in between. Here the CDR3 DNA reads TGTGCCAGCCAAACAGGGATTAGTGAAAAACTGTTTTTT. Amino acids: CASQTGISEKLFF.